This paragraph reports one T cell receptor beta chain. Some clones are missing from TCRdb's copy, which holds only in-frame ones; the method was immunoSEQ multiplex PCR. The top ten hold approximately 1.6% of the sample, which has fewer than 95,000 clones, approximately 90% seen once. The CDR3 loop spans 15 amino acids. With 3 bases clipped from V and 6 bases from J, the junction kept 10 bases outside the gene matches. The germline V gene encodes CDR1 SGHDT and CDR2 YYEEEE. This record belongs to a study of T cell changes during pregnancy in multiple sclerosis. The clonotype comes from a female donor in good health, enrolled as a control in a pregnancy study. The rearrangement uses TRBV5-6 and TRBJ2-7, with TRBD1 matching over 9 bases. The sequenced sample was peripheral blood, obtained in the first trimester of pregnancy. CDR3 in amino acids: CASSSMTGGYGEQYF. DNA of the CDR3: TGTGCCAGCAGCTCCATGACAGGGGGTTACGGCGAGCAGTACTTC.